A single sample gave rise to the 8 T cell receptor beta chains below, sequenced in a study of PD-1 blockade in classical Hodgkin lymphoma. The time point was: cycle 4 day 1 (C4D1), after about 6 weeks of nivolumab. Patients all relapsed after autologous stem cell transplantation, and there was variation in brentuximab vedotin exposure. The data were produced by immunoSEQ multiplex PCR, yet TCRdb's version contains in-frame clones alone and is incomplete. The sample includes 26,000 or so clones, around 72% seen only once; the top ten take 3.5% to 4.5%. The material was peripheral blood mononuclear cells (PBMCs), obtained before the fourth cycle of nivolumab. The receptors stem from a human donor with classical Hodgkin lymphoma.

This clone has a single count. The chain joins TRBV7-9 to TRBJ2-3; no clear D. The germline V gene encodes CDR1 SEHNR and CDR2 FQNEAQ (reference sequence). The CDR3 sequence is 12 residues long. Trimming removed 5 bases from V and 5 bases from J, with 8 bases in between. The CDR3 sequence: CASSVVGDTQYF. In nucleotides, the CDR3 is TGTGCCAGCAGCGTCGTAGGAGATACGCAGTATTTT. The full variable domain, with the rest looked up from reference TRBV7-9 and TRBJ2-3, is DTGVSQNPRHKITKRGQNVTFRCDPISEHNRLYWYRQTLGQGPEFLTYFQNEAQLEKSRLLSDRFSAERPKGSFSTLEIQRTEQGDSAMYLCASSVVGDTQYFGPGTRLTVL.

V and J are TRBV28 and TRBJ2-7, with 8 bases matching TRBD2. Trimming cost V 5 bases and J 3 bases; bases outside gene matches: 12. The germline V gene encodes CDR1 MDHEN and CDR2 SYDVKM. The CDR3 has 16 residues. CDR3 sequence: CASSPPSGGHYYEQYF. Here the CDR3 DNA reads TGTGCCAGCAGTCCTCCCAGCGGGGGCCATTACTACGAGCAGTACTTC.

The genes are TRBV7-8 and TRBJ2-5; D might be TRBD2 (6 bases). The CDR3 runs to 14 residues. Germline CDR1 SGHVS, CDR2 FQNEAQ. V gave up 5 bases and J gave up 2 bases, with 12 bases separating them. The CDR3 is CASSKTSLQETQYF. CDR3 nucleotide sequence: TGTGCCAGCAGCAAGACTAGTCTACAAGAGACCCAGTACTTC.

The chain uses TRBV30 and TRBJ1-1; no firm D call. Trimming removed 0 bases from V and 1 base from J, with 15 bases in between. The CDR3 runs 16 residues. CDR1 is GTSNPN and CDR2 is SVGIG in the germline V gene (reference sequence). This CDR3 is CAWSVRSGVRNTEAFF. DNA of the CDR3: TGTGCCTGGAGTGTAAGGTCCGGCGTTCGGAACACTGAAGCTTTCTTT.

This clone was seen once. The rearrangement links TRBV7-2 to TRBJ2-1, with 7 bases aligning to TRBD2. Losses at the gene ends were 0 bases for V and 7 bases for J; bases not matched to a gene: 12. This CDR3 region has 17 residues. Germline CDR1 is SGHTA and CDR2 is FQGNSA. CDR3 in DNA: TGTGCCAGCAGCTTAGCGGTGAGCGGGATGCTTCGGAATGAGCAGTTCTTC. This gives the protein CASSLAVSGMLRNEQFF.

This clone was seen more than once but under ten times. This sequence joins TRBV18 and TRBJ2-5, with D perhaps matching TRBD1 or TRBD2 (6 bases each). CDR3 length: 17 amino acids. The V end was cut by 4 bases, the J end by 4 bases, with 22 bases between. CDR1 is KGHSH, CDR2 LQKENI, per germline. CDR3 in DNA: TGTGCCAGCTCACTTACAACCCGTGGGGGGCAAGGAGAGACCCAGTACTTC. Its translation: CASSLTTRGGQGETQYF.

The chain carries TRBV5-1 and TRBJ1-2, with TRBD1 identical over 7 bases. Per germline, CDR1 SGHRS and CDR2 YFSETQ. With 2 bases clipped from V and 4 bases from J, the junction kept 11 bases outside the gene matches. The CDR3 sequence is 16 residues long. CDR3: CASSFDGQVSTYGYTF. CDR3 bases: TGCGCCAGCAGCTTTGACGGACAGGTTTCCACCTATGGCTACACCTTC.

The rearrangement links TRBV27 to TRBJ2-7, with a tentative D call TRBD1 (5 bases). This CDR3 has 14 amino acids. CDR1 and CDR2 from the germline V gene are MNHEY and SMNVEV (reference sequence). Deletions cut 2 bases from V and 3 bases from J, with 11 bases between. The CDR3 reads CASSLSQGGYEQYF. CDR3 in DNA: TGTGCCAGCAGTTTAAGTCAGGGTGGCTACGAGCAGTACTTC.